These 21 T cell receptor beta chains were all obtained from the same sample, sequenced in a study of glioma-infiltrating T cells after dendritic cell vaccination. The table came from immunoSEQ multiplex PCR; TCRdb's copy has only in-frame clones and leaves some out. The top ten hold 2% to 2.5% of the sample, which has 70,000 to 95,000 clones, 80% to 90% seen once. Time point here: after dendritic cell vaccination, including at tumor progression/relapse. This specimen consisted of blood, obtained after dendritic cell vaccination. The receptors stem from a human donor with glioblastoma.

The CDR3 nucleotides are TGCGCCAGCACCTGGGGGCTAGCGGGCCCGAACACCGGGGAGCTGTTTTTT. Translating it yields CASTWGLAGPNTGELFF. The rearrangement joins TRBV5-1 to TRBJ2-2, with TRBD2 matching over 8 bases. The CDR3 loop spans 17 amino acids. V shed 6 bases, J shed 0 bases, and the junction held 10 bases outside the gene matches. The germline V gene has CDR1 SGHRS and CDR2 YFSETQ.

The V gene is TRBV30, the J gene TRBJ1-5; tentatively, D is TRBD1 (5 bases). V was pared by 2 bases and J by 2 bases, with 13 bases between. Germline V gene data show CDR1 as GTSNPN and CDR2 as SVGIG (reference sequence). The CDR3 has 15 residues. CDR3 in amino acids: CAWSYQGLGNQPQHF. CDR3 coding DNA: TGTGCCTGGAGTTATCAGGGTTTGGGCAATCAGCCCCAGCATTTT.

The rearrangement joins TRBV7-2 to TRBJ1-5, with D possibly being TRBD1 (6 bases). The CDR3 extends over 15 amino acids. V was clipped by 4 bases and J by 6 bases, with 16 bases between them. Germline V gives CDR1 SGHTA, CDR2 FQGNSA. CDR3 sequence reads: CASSSLIRGAQPQHF. The CDR3 coding sequence is TGTGCCAGCAGCTCACTGATCCGGGGGGCTCAGCCCCAGCATTTT.

V gene TRBV2 combines with J gene TRBJ2-7, with 9 bases matching TRBD2. The germline V gene encodes CDR1 SNHLY and CDR2 FYNNEI. J was trimmed by 0 bases and V by 7 bases; bases with no gene match: 7. The CDR3 sequence is 15 residues long. CDR3 protein: CASKSSGVSSYEQYF. Written as DNA, the CDR3 is TGTGCCAGCAAGTCTAGCGGGGTCAGCTCCTACGAGCAGTACTTC.

This clone showed up just a few times. This sequence joins TRBV10-3 and TRBJ1-4, with D possibly being TRBD1 (5 bases). The V gene lost 0 bases and the J gene lost 15 bases, with 14 bases spanning the gap. CDR1 is ENHRY, CDR2 SYGVKD, per germline. The CDR3 is 13 residues long. The CDR3 sequence is CAISESTQGRVFF. In nucleotides, the CDR3 is TGTGCCATCAGTGAGTCGACTCAGGGTAGAGTGTTTTTT.

V and J are TRBV15 and TRBJ2-5; 10 bases fit TRBD2. Germline V gene sequence: CDR1 LNHNV, CDR2 YYDKDF (reference sequence). The CDR3 spans 15 residues. Trimming cost V 6 bases and J 4 bases; bases outside gene matches: 8. Written as DNA, the CDR3 is TGTGCCACCAGGACGACTAGCGGGTCGGGAGAGACCCAGTACTTC. It specifies CATRTTSGSGETQYF. Variable domain in full (rest from reference TRBV15 and TRBJ2-5): DAMVIQNPRYQVTQFGKPVTLSCSQTLNHNVMYWYQQKSSQAPKLLFHYYDKDFNNEADTPDNFQSRRPNTSFCFLDIRSPGLGDTAMYLCATRTTSGSGETQYFGPGTRLLVL.

This clone was seen once. The rearrangement links TRBV2 to TRBJ2-2; a weak D match, TRBD2 (5 bases). The CDR3 sequence is 15 residues long. The germline V gene has CDR1 SNHLY and CDR2 FYNNEI. Trimming took off 6 bases at V and 5 bases at J, with 16 bases between the two ends. The CDR3 coding sequence is TGTGCCAGCAGCGCTCCGGGGATAGGGACCGGGGAGCTGTTTTTT. Translation gives CASSAPGIGTGELFF.

This clone was found once. J is TRBJ2-4 and V is TRBV7-2; D is ambiguous. Per the germline V gene, CDR1 is SGHTA and CDR2 is FQGNSA. Between the trimmed V and J ends, which lost 5 bases and 2 bases, there was a span of 13 bases. The length of the CDR3 is 15 residues. In nucleotides, the CDR3 is TGTGCCAGCAGCCCAGTAGACAACCCCAAAAACATTCAGTACTTC. It is translated as CASSPVDNPKNIQYF. Full variable domain (remainder filled in from reference TRBV7-2 and TRBJ2-4): GAGVSQSPSNKVTEKGKDVELRCDPISGHTALYWYRQSLGQGLEFLIYFQGNSAPDKSGLPSDRFSAERTGGSVSTLTIQRTQQEDSAVYLCASSPVDNPKNIQYFGAGTRLSVL.

The sample holds one count of this clone. V and J are TRBV11-3 and TRBJ2-1; D is possibly TRBD2 (5 bases). Germline values: CDR1 SGHNT, CDR2 YENEEA. The V end was cut by 1 base, the J end by 4 bases, with 11 bases between. The CDR3 extends over 15 amino acids. Written as DNA, the CDR3 is TGTGCCAGCAGCTTAGGTCGGGATCTATACAATGAGCAGTTCTTC. It is translated as CASSLGRDLYNEQFF.

This clone was recorded only once. The chain combines TRBV5-5 with TRBJ2-1; D gene unclear. The CDR3 extends over 13 amino acids. The germline gives CDR1 SGHKS, CDR2 YYEKEE (reference sequence). Deletions cut 0 bases from V and 5 bases from J, with 6 bases between. CDR3 sequence (DNA): TGTGCCAGCAGCTTGGTAGTGCACAATGAGCAGTTCTTC. Encoded protein: CASSLVVHNEQFF.

This clone has only a few counts. CDR3 sequence (DNA): TGTGCCAGCAGTGGGGCAGGGTGGGAGCAGTACTTC. Translating it yields CASSGAGWEQYF. The rearrangement links TRBV2 to TRBJ2-7; TRBD1 might be the D (5 bases). V shed 4 bases and J shed 7 bases, with 11 bases lying between them. Germline loops: CDR1 SNHLY, CDR2 FYNNEI. CDR3 length: 12 residues.

The genes are TRBV2 and TRBJ1-1; the D is unclear. The germline gives CDR1 SNHLY, CDR2 FYNNEI. The CDR3 contains 12 residues. The germline V and J ends were trimmed by 7 bases and 5 bases, with 11 bases remaining between them. The CDR3 nucleotides read TGTGCCAGCACCGAGGAGGAGACTGAAGCTTTCTTT. It is translated as CASTEEETEAFF.

The rearrangement joins TRBV25-1 to TRBJ2-7, with TRBD2 matching 15 bases. The CDR3 runs to 16 residues. V dropped 5 bases and J dropped 7; count of bases not matched to a gene: 9. Germline CDR1 is MGHDK and CDR2 is SYGVNS. The DNA for the CDR3 is TGTGCCAGCAGTTCCCGGACTAGCGGGAGGGCCGGTGAGCAGTACTTC. It yields the protein CASSSRTSGRAGEQYF.

This chain connects TRBV14 to TRBJ1-1, with D perhaps matching TRBD1 (5 bases). V lost 2 bases and J lost 1, with 8 bases in between. The V gene's germline CDR1 is SGHDN and CDR2 FVKESK. This CDR3 region has 14 residues. The CDR3 reads CASSQYGGNTEAFF. The DNA for the CDR3 is TGTGCCAGCAGCCAATACGGGGGGAACACTGAAGCTTTCTTT.

The gene calls are TRBV18 and TRBJ2-7; 8 bases map to TRBD1. The CDR3 consists of 15 residues. CDR1 is KGHSH, CDR2 LQKENI, per germline. V lost 7 bases to trimming and J lost 0 bases; unmatched junction nucleotides: 8. The CDR3 here is CASLGRDRSSYEQYF. The CDR3 DNA reads TGTGCCAGCTTGGGTCGGGACAGGAGCTCCTACGAGCAGTACTTC.

The chain joins TRBV4-1 to TRBJ2-7, with D possibly TRBD1 on 6 matching bases. CDR3 length equals 15 residues. With 2 bases removed from V and 5 bases from J, the gap between germline ends came to 16 bases. The germline gives CDR1 MGHRA, CDR2 YSYEKL. Written as DNA, the CDR3 is TGCGCCAGCAGCCAACTCGACAGGCGCGCCCACGAGCAGTACTTC. Its translation is CASSQLDRRAHEQYF.

The chain links TRBV7-6 to TRBJ2-2, with a weak D call TRBD1 (5 bases). The V gene's germline CDR1 is SGHVS and CDR2 FNYEAQ. The CDR3 is made up of 16 amino acids. The V and J ends lost 0 bases and 5 bases respectively, with 13 bases between them. CDR3 region: CASSLALGAWTGELFF. The CDR3 DNA is TGTGCCAGCAGCTTAGCCTTAGGGGCGTGGACCGGGGAGCTGTTTTTT.

V gene TRBV10-3 combines with J gene TRBJ2-3, with 7 bases aligning to TRBD1. The germline gives CDR1 ENHRY, CDR2 SYGVKD. The ends lost 9 bases at V and 7 bases at J; junction bases unmatched: 10. The CDR3 is made up of 13 amino acids. CDR3 region: CAIGDSLDYTQYF. The DNA of the CDR3 is TGTGCCATTGGGGACAGCCTCGATTATACGCAGTATTTT.

This rearrangement joins TRBV30 to TRBJ2-3; 9 bases are shared with TRBD1. Germline V lookup: CDR1 GTSNPN, CDR2 SVGIG (reference sequence). The CDR3 runs to 14 residues. J gave up 4 bases and V 5 bases, and 7 bases lay outside the gene matches. Written as DNA, the CDR3 is TGTGCCTGGGGGACAGGGACAAGCGCAGATACGCAGTATTTT. Translated, it gives CAWGTGTSADTQYF.

This sequence joins TRBV11-3 and TRBJ2-1; D gene uncertain. The CDR3 runs 13 residues. The germline CDR1 and CDR2 sequences are SGHNT and YENEEA. V shed 6 bases and J shed 7 bases, with 13 bases lying between them. As DNA, the CDR3 is TGTGCCAGCAGTCTTATGGGCCGGAATGAGCAGTTCTTC. Its translation: CASSLMGRNEQFF.

This chain connects TRBV18 to TRBJ2-5; the D gene is possibly TRBD1 (5 bases). With 3 bases removed from V and 5 bases from J, the gap between germline ends came to 16 bases. The CDR3 length is 15 residues. Germline-derived CDR1 and CDR2 are KGHSH and LQKENI. CDR3 coding DNA: TGTGCCAGCTCACCCCTCAACTCAGGGCAGGAGACCCAGTACTTC. Its translation is CASSPLNSGQETQYF. Combining the CDR3 with reference TRBV18 and TRBJ2-5 gives the whole variable domain NAGVMQNPRHLVRRRGQEARLRCSPMKGHSHVYWYRQLPEEGLKFMVYLQKENIIDESGMPKERFSAEFPKEGPSILRIQQVVRGDSAAYFCASSPLNSGQETQYFGPGTRLLVL.